A selection of T cell receptor beta chains follows, all from one sample in a study of memory CD4+ T cells and cytomegalovirus serostatus. Assay used: immunoSEQ multiplex PCR; TCRdb lists only in-frame clones, some missing. The sample holds around 63,000 clones, around 76% seen once. The sample comprised memory CD4+ T cells from blood. These receptors were obtained from an adult in good health and CMV-seropositive. CDR3s include the opening cysteine and the closing phenylalanine or tryptophan.

j_call v_call cdr3_aa
TRBJ2-7 TRBV21-1 CASSLRTGDYEQYF
TRBJ2-1 TRBV27 CASSSAGAPYNEQFF
TRBJ1-2 TRBV28 CASSFPGVLGYGYTF
TRBJ2-1 TRBV29-1 CSVRRETYNEQFF
TRBJ1-2 TRBV5-6 CASTAPWRRANYGYTF
TRBJ2-1 TRBV6-5 CASSYSPTGRQFF
TRBJ1-1 TRBV15 CATSKDILNTEAFF
TRBJ2-7 TRBV28 CASGLGLTTYEQYF
TRBJ1-5 TRBV6-5 CASSSRVAYQPQHF
TRBJ1-3 TRBV28 CASSSTSSSGNTIYF
TRBJ2-2 TRBV5-6 CASSTPTGRVGELFF
TRBJ2-5 TRBV27 CASSFAEQETQYF
TRBJ2-5 TRBV2 CASSDNSVETQYF
TRBJ2-2 TRBV4-2 CASSQENAPIGELFF
TRBJ2-5 TRBV2 CASSERRGNQETQYF
TRBJ2-2 TRBV7-8 CASNPQGVMNTGELFF
TRBJ2-5 TRBV7-9 CASSLGDLLETQYF
TRBJ2-7 TRBV10-3 CAITPVERGTYEQYF
TRBJ2-1 TRBV5-4 CASRGGSGNEQFF
TRBJ1-3 TRBV14 CASSQVGEIYGNTIYF
TRBJ1-3 TRBV5-1 CASSPDRADTIYF
TRBJ2-5 TRBV25-1 CASSESRGGQFETQYF
TRBJ2-7 TRBV6-1 CASSAPGQDEQYF
TRBJ2-7 TRBV28 CASSGTGSGRNGF
TRBJ1-2 TRBV28 CASRIQGANYGYTF
TRBJ2-1 TRBV20-1 CSAREDNEQFF
TRBJ2-2 TRBV10-3 CAISEWQNTGELFF